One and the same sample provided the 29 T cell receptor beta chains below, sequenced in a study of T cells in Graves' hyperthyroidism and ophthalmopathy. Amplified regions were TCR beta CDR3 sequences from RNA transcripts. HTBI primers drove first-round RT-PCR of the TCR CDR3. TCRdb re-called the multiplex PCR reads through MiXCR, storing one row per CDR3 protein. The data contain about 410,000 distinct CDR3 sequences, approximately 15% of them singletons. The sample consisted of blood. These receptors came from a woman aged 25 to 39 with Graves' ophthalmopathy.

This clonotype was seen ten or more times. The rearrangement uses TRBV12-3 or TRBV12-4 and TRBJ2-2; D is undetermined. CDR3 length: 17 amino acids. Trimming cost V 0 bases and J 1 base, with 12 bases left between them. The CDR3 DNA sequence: TGTGCCAGCAGTTTAGCCGATGTTTTGGGGAACACCGGGGAGCTGTTTTTT. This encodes CASSLADVLGNTGELFF.

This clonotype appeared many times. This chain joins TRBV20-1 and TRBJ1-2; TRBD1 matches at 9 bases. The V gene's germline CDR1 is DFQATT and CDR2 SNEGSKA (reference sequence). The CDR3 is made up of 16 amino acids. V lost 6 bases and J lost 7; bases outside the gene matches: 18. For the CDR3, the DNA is TGCAGTGCCCCTACCGGGACAGGGACGTCTTACGTTGGCTACACCTTC. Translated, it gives CSAPTGTGTSYVGYTF.

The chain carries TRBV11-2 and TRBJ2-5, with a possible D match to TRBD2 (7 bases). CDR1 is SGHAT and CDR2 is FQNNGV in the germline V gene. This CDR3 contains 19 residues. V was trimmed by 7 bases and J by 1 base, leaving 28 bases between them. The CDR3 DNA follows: TGTGCCAGCATCCCTCTTGCCACGCTGATTGGGGGGGCCCAAGAGACCCAGTACTTC. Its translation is CASIPLATLIGGAQETQYF. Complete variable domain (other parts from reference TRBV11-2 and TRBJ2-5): EAGVAQSPRYKIIEKRQSVAFWCNPISGHATLYWYQQILGQGPKLLIQFQNNGVVDDSQLPKDRFSAERLKGVDSTLKIQPAKLEDSAVYLCASIPLATLIGGAQETQYFGPGTRLLVL.

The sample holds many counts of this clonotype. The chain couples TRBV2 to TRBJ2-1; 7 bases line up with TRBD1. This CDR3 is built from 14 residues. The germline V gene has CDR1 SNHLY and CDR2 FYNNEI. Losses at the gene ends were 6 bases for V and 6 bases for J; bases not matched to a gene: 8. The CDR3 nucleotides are TGTGCCAGCAGCAGAACAGGGGTCAGCAATGAGCAGTTCTTC. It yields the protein CASSRTGVSNEQFF.

This CDR3 reads CASSYLWGGAAGNEQFF. The DNA for the CDR3 is TGTGCCAGCAGTTACTTATGGGGGGGGGCGGCGGGTAATGAGCAGTTCTTC. The genes are TRBV6-5 and TRBJ2-1; D may be TRBD2 (7 bases). Trimming stripped 1 base from V and 7 bases from J, with 20 bases between. Germline lookup yields CDR1 MNHEY and CDR2 SVGAGI. The CDR3 covers 17 residues.

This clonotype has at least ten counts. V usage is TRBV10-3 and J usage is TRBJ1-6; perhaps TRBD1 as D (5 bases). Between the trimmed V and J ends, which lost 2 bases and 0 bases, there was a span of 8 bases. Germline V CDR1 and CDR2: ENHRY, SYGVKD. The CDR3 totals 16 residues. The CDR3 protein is CAISERGSSYNSPLHF. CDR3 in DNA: TGTGCCATCAGTGAGAGGGGAAGCTCCTATAATTCACCCCTCCACTTT.

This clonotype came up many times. As DNA, the CDR3 is TGTGCCAGCTCACCATGGGCCGCCGACAGCACAGATACGCAGTATTTT. It translates to CASSPWAADSTDTQYF. The gene calls are TRBV18 and TRBJ2-3; the D is unclear. Trimming removed 2 bases from V and 0 bases from J, with 12 bases in between. CDR3 length equals 16 residues. CDR1 is KGHSH, CDR2 LQKENI, per germline.

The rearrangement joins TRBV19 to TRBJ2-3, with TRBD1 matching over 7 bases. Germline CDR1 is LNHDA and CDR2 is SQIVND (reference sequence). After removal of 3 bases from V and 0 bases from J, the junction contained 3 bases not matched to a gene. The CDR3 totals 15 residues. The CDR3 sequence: CASSIHRGSTDTQYF. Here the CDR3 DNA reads TGTGCCAGTAGTATTCACAGGGGAAGCACAGATACGCAGTATTTT.

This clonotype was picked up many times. CDR3 protein: CASSIPPGETQYF. The CDR3 DNA is TGTGCCAGCAGTATCCCGCCCGGGGAGACCCAGTACTTC. The chain uses TRBV6-1 and TRBJ2-5; the D is unclear. Trimming took off 5 bases at V and 5 bases at J, with 12 bases between the two ends. The CDR3 runs 13 residues. Per the germline V gene, CDR1 is MNHNS and CDR2 is SASEGT.

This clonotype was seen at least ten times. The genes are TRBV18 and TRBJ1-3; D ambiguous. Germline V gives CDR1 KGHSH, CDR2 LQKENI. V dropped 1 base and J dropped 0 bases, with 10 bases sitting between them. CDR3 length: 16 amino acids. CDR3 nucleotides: TGTGCCAGCTCACCACTCCCAGCTAGCTCTGGAAACACCATATATTTT. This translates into CASSPLPASSGNTIYF.

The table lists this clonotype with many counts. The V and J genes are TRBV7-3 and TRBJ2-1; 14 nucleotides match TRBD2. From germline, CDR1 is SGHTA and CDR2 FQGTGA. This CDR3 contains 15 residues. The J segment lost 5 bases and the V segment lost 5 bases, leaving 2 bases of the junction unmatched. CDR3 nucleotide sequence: TGTGCCAGCAGCCAGGGACTAGCGGGGGACAATGAGCAGTTCTTC. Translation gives CASSQGLAGDNEQFF.

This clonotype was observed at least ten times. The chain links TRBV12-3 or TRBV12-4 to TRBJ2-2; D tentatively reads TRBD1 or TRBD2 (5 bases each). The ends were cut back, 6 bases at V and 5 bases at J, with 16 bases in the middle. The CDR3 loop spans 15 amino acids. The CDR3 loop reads CASRLPGRKTGELFF. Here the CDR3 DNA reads TGTGCCAGCAGGCTACCGGGGCGGAAAACCGGGGAGCTGTTTTTT.

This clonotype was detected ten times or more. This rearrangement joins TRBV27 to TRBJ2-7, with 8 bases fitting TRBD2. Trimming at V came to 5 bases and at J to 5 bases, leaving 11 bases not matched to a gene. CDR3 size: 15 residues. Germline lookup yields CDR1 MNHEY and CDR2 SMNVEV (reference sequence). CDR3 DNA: TGTGCCAGCAGTCATATCGCCGGGGGGGACCACGAGCAGTACTTC. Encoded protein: CASSHIAGGDHEQYF.

CDR3 loop: CASSLDDFYWYGEQYF. The CDR3 coding sequence is TGTGCCAGCAGCTTAGACGATTTTTATTGGTACGGCGAGCAGTACTTC. This sequence joins TRBV11-3 and TRBJ2-7; no definite D call. CDR3 length: 16 amino acids. From germline, CDR1 is SGHNT and CDR2 YENEEA. V shed 0 bases and J shed 6 bases, with 18 bases lying between them.

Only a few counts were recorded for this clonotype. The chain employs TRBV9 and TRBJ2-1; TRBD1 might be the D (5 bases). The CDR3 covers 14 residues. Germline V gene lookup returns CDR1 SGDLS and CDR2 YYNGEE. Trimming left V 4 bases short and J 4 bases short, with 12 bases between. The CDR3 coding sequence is TGTGCCAGCAGCATTCAAGACAGTTACAATGAGCAGTTCTTC. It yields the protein CASSIQDSYNEQFF. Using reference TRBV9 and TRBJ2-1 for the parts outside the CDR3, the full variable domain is DSGVTQTPKHLITATGQRVTLRCSPRSGDLSVYWYQQSLDQGLQFLIQYYNGEERAKGNILERFSAQQFPDLHSELNLSSLELGDSALYFCASSIQDSYNEQFFGPGTRLTVL.

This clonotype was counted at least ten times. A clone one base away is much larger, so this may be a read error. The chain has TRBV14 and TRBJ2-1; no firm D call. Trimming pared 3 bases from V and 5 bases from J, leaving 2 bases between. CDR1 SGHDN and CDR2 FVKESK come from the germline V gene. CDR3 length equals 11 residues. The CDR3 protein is CASSHNNEQFF. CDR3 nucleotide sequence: TGTGCCAGCAGCCACAACAATGAGCAGTTCTTC.

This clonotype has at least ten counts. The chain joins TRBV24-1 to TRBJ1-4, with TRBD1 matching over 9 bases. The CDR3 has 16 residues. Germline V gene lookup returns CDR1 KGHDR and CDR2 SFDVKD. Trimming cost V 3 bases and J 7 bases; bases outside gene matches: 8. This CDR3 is CATSDPRRQGGEKLFF. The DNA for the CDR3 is TGTGCCACCAGTGATCCTCGAAGACAGGGGGGTGAAAAACTGTTTTTT.

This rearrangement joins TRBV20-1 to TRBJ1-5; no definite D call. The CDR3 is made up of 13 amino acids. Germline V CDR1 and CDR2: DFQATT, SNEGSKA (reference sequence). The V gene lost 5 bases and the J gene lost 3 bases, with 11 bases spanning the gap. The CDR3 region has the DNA TGCAGTGCTGCTATAGTATTCAATCAGCCCCAGCATTTT. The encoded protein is CSAAIVFNQPQHF.

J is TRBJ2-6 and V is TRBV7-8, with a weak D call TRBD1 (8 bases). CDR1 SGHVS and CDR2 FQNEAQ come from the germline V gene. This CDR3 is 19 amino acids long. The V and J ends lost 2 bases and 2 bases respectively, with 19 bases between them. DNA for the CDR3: TGTGCCAGCAGCTTATGGGAGGGTCAGGGGGCGCCTGGGGCCAACGTCCTGACTTTC. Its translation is CASSLWEGQGAPGANVLTF.

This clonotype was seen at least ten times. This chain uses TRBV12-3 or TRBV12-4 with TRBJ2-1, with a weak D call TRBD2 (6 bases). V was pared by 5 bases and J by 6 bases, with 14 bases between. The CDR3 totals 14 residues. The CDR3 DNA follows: TGTGCCAGCAGTCCCCGGGACTCGTTCAATGAGCAGTTCTTC. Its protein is CASSPRDSFNEQFF.

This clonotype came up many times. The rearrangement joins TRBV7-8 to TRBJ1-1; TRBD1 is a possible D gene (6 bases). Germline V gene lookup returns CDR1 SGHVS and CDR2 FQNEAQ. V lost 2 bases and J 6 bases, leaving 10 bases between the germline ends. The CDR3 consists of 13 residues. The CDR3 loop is CASSLRGSPEAFF. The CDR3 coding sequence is TGTGCCAGCAGCTTAAGGGGGAGCCCTGAAGCTTTCTTT.

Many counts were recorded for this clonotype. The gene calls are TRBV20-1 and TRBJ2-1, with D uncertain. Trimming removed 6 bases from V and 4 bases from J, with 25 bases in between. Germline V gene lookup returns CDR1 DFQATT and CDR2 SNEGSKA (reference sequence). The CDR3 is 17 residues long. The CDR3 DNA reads TGCAGTGCGAAAGGCACTTTAGACCCAGCTGAGTACAATGAGCAGTTCTTC. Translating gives CSAKGTLDPAEYNEQFF.

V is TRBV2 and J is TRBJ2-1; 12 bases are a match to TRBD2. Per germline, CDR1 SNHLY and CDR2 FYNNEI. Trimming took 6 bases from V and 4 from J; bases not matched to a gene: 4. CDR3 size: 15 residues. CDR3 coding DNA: TGTGCCAGCAGACTAGCGGGGGGACAGTACAATGAGCAGTTCTTC. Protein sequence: CASRLAGGQYNEQFF.

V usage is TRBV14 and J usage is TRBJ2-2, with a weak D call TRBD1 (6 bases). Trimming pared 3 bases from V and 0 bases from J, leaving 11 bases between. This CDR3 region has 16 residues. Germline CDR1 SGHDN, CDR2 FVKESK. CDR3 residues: CASSQPGTTNTGELFF. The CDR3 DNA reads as TGTGCCAGCAGCCAGCCCGGGACAACGAACACCGGGGAGCTGTTTTTT.

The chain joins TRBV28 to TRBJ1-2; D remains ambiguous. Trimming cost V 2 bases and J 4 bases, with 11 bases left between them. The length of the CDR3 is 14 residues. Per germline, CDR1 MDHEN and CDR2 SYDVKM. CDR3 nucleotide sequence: TGTGCCAGCAGTTTAGGTTTGGGCCGCTATGGCTACACCTTC. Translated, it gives CASSLGLGRYGYTF.

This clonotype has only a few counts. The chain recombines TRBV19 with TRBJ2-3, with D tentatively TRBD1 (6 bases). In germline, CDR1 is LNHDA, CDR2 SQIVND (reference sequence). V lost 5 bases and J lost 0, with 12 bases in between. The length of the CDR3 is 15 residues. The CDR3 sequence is CASSGTPTSTDTQYF. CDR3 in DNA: TGTGCCAGTAGTGGGACACCAACTAGCACAGATACGCAGTATTTT.

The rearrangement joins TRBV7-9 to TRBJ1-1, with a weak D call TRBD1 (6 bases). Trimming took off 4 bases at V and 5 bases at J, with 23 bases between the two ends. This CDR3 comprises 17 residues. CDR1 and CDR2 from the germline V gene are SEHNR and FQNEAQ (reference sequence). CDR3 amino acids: CASSSPLGAGYGTEAFF. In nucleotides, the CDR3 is TGTGCCAGCAGCTCCCCGTTGGGGGCAGGGTATGGGACTGAAGCTTTCTTT.

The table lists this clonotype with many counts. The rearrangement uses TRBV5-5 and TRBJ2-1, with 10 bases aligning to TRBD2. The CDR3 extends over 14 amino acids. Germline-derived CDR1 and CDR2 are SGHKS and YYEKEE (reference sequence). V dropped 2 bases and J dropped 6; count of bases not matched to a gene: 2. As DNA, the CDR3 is TGTGCCAGCAGCTTAGCGGGGGGGAGCAATGAGCAGTTCTTC. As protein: CASSLAGGSNEQFF.

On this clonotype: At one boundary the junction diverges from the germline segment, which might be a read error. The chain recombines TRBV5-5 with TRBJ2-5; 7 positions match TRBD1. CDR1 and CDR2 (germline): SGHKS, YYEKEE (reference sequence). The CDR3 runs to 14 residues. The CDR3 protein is CASSLEQGEETQCF. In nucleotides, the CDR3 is TGTGCCAGCAGCTTAGAGCAGGGGGAAGAGACCCAGTGCTTC.